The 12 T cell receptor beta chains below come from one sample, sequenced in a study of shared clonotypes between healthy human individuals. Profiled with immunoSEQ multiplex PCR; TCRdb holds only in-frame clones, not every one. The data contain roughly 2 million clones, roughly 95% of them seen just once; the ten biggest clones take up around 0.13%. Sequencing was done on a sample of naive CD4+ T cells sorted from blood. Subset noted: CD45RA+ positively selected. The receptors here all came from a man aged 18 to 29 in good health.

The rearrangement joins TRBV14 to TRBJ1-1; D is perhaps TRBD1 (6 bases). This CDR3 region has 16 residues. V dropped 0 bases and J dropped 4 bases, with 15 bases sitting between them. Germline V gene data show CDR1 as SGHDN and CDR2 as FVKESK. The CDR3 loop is CASSQDYRVGRTEAFF. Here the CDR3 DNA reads TGTGCCAGCAGCCAAGATTACAGGGTAGGTCGCACTGAAGCTTTCTTT. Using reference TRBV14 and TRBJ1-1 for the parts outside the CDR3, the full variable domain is EAGVTQFPSHSVIEKGQTVTLRCDPISGHDNLYWYRRVMGKEIKFLLHFVKESKQDESGMPNNRFLAERTGGTYSTLKVQPAELEDSGVYFCASSQDYRVGRTEAFFGQGTRLTVV.

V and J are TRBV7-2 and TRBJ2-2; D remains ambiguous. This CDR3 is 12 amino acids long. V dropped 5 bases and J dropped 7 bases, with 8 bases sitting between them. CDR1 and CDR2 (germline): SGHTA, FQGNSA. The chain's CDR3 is CASSLSSGELFF. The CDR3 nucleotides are TGTGCCAGCAGCCTCTCTAGCGGGGAGCTGTTTTTT. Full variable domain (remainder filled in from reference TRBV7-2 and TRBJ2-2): GAGVSQSPSNKVTEKGKDVELRCDPISGHTALYWYRQSLGQGLEFLIYFQGNSAPDKSGLPSDRFSAERTGGSVSTLTIQRTQQEDSAVYLCASSLSSGELFFGEGSRLTVL.

The chain's CDR3 is CASTSPGATTGELFF. The CDR3 nucleotides read TGTGCCAGCACCTCGCCGGGGGCGACCACCGGGGAGCTGTTTTTT. The V call is TRBV5-4, the J call TRBJ2-2; D is possibly TRBD1 or TRBD2 (6 bases each). Trimming took 6 bases from V and 4 from J, leaving 16 bases between them. CDR3 length: 15 residues. Germline lookup yields CDR1 SGHNT and CDR2 YYREEE (reference sequence). The full variable domain, its missing parts supplied by reference TRBV5-4 and TRBJ2-2, is ETGVTQSPTHLIKTRGQQVTLRCSSQSGHNTVSWYQQALGQGPQFIFQYYREEENGRGNFPPRFSGLQFPNYSSELNVNALELDDSALYLCASTSPGATTGELFFGEGSRLTVL.

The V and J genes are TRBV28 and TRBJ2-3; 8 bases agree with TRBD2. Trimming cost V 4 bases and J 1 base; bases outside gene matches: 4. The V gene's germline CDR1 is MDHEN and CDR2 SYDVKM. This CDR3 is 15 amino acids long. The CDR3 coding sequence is TGTGCCAGCAGTTCCTACGGGGGGGGCACAGATACGCAGTATTTT. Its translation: CASSSYGGGTDTQYF.

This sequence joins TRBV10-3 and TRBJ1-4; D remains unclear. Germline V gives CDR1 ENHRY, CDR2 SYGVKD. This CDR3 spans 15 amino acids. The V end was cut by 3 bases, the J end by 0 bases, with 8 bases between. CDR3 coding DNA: TGTGCCATCAGTGACTCGCCAGCAACTAATGAAAAACTGTTTTTT. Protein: CAISDSPATNEKLFF.

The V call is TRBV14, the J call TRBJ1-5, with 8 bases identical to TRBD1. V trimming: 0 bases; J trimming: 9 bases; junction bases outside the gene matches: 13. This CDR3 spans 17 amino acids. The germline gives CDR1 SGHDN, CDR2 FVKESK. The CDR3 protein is CASSQDGRGRQGLPQHF. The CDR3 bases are TGTGCCAGCAGCCAAGATGGCAGGGGGCGACAGGGTCTGCCCCAGCATTTT. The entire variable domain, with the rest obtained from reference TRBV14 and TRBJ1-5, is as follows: EAGVTQFPSHSVIEKGQTVTLRCDPISGHDNLYWYRRVMGKEIKFLLHFVKESKQDESGMPNNRFLAERTGGTYSTLKVQPAELEDSGVYFCASSQDGRGRQGLPQHFGDGTRLSIL.

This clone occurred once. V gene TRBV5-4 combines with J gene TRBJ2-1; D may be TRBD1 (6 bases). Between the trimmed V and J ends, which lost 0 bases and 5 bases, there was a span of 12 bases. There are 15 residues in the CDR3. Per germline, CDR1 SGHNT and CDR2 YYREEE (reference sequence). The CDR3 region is CASSLGTANNNEQFF. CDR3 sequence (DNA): TGTGCCAGCAGCTTGGGGACAGCTAACAACAATGAGCAGTTCTTC.

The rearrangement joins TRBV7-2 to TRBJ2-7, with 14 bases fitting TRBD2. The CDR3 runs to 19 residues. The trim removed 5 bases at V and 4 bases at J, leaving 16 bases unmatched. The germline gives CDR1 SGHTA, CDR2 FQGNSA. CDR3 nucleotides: TGTGCCAGCAGCAGTGAGGGACTAGCGGGAGTGGGTGTGGGGTACGAGCAGTACTTC. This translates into CASSSEGLAGVGVGYEQYF.

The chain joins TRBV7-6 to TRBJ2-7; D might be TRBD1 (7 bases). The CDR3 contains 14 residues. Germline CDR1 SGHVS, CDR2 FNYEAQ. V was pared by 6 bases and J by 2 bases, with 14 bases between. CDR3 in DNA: TGTGCCAGCAGTCCCCAGGGGGGAACCTACGAGCAGTACTTC. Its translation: CASSPQGGTYEQYF.

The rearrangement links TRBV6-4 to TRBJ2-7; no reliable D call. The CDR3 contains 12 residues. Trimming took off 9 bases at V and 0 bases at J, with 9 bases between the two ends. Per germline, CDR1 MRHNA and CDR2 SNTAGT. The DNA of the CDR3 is TGTGCCAGTGTGGGCCGCTCCTACGAGCAGTACTTC. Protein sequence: CASVGRSYEQYF.

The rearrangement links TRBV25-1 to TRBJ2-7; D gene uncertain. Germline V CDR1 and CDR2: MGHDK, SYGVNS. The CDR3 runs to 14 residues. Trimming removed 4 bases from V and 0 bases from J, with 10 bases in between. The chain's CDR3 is CASSARLSSYEQYF. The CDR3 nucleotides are TGTGCCAGCAGTGCTAGACTGAGCTCCTACGAGCAGTACTTC.

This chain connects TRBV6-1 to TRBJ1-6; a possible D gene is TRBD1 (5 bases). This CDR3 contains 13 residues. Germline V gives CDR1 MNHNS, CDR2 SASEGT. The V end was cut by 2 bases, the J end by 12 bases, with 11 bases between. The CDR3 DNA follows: TGTGCCAGCAGTGAATCTTGGGGCGGACCCCTCCACTTT. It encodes CASSESWGGPLHF.